The clone carrying this TCR beta chain was counted many times. The V end was cut by 0 bases, the J end by 5 bases, with 13 bases between. There are 14 residues in the CDR3. Germline V gene data show CDR1 as DFQATT and CDR2 as SNEGSKA (reference sequence). cDNA was made by 5'RACE with 10-nucleotide random UMIs. Via MiXCR, TCRdb re-called the 5' RACE reads, giving one row per CDR3 protein. The data hold about 38,000 distinct CDR3 sequences, with approximately 7.2% observed a single time. This record comes from a study of neurological immune-mediated disorders. The sequence came from a middle-aged man in good health. The rearrangement joins TRBV20-1 to TRBJ1-1; a weak D match, TRBD1 (5 bases). The sample taken for sequencing was CD4+ T cells from blood. CDR3 nucleotides: TGCAGTGCTAGAGACAGGGACCGGGGGACTGAAGCTTTCTTT. It encodes CSARDRDRGTEAFF.